Shown below are 15 T cell receptor beta chains from a single sample sequenced in a study of glioma-infiltrating T cells after dendritic cell vaccination. Sequencing used immunoSEQ multiplex PCR; TCRdb keeps in-frame clones, though not all of them. This table holds some 70,000 clones, approximately 81% found once. The sequencing used blood, collected before dendritic cell vaccination. The receptors derive from a human donor with glioblastoma.

V is TRBV14 and J is TRBJ1-1, with a tentative D call TRBD1 (5 bases). The CDR3 is made up of 13 amino acids. Trimming left V 1 base short and J 6 bases short, with 9 bases between. Germline CDR1 reads SGHDN; CDR2 reads FVKESK. The CDR3 reads CASSQARVAEAFF. CDR3 nucleotides: TGTGCCAGCAGCCAAGCCAGGGTAGCTGAAGCTTTCTTT.

The sample holds one count of this clone. The V gene is TRBV29-1, the J gene TRBJ2-7; 7 nucleotides align to TRBD1. V dropped 3 bases and J dropped 0; count of bases not matched to a gene: 11. Germline V gives CDR1 SQVTM, CDR2 ANQGSEA. The CDR3 has 16 amino acids. The CDR3 sequence: CSVDTTTGTSSYEQYF. As DNA, the CDR3 is TGCAGCGTTGATACCACGACAGGGACAAGCTCCTACGAGCAGTACTTC.

Turning to this clone: The junction differs from germline at one of its ends, possibly a read error. CDR3 sequence reads: CASSFGLASIF. CDR3 DNA: TGTGCCAGCAGTTTCGGACTAGCGTCGATTTTC. This chain joins TRBV2 and TRBJ2-7, with 9 bases lining up with TRBD2. The CDR3 contains 11 residues. In germline, CDR1 is SNHLY, CDR2 FYNNEI. Full variable domain (outside the CDR3, taken from reference TRBV2 and TRBJ2-7): EPEVTQTPSHQVTQMGQEVILRCVPISNHLYFYWYRQILGQKVEFLVSFYNNEISEKSEIFDDQFSVERPDGSNFTLKIRSTKLEDSAMYFCASSFGLASIFGPGTRLTVT.

This clone was counted only a few times. V usage is TRBV5-6 and J usage is TRBJ1-4; 11 bases line up with TRBD1. Per germline, CDR1 SGHDT and CDR2 YYEEEE. Trimming cost V 4 bases and J 6 bases; bases outside gene matches: 5. This CDR3 spans 15 amino acids. The CDR3 spells CASSATGQGDEKLFF. Written as DNA, the CDR3 is TGTGCCAGCAGCGCAACGGGACAGGGGGATGAAAAACTGTTTTTT.

This clone was recorded a few times. The J gene is TRBJ2-7, the V gene TRBV19; D not resolved. Trimming pared 5 bases from V and 0 bases from J, leaving 8 bases between. The CDR3 has 13 amino acids. CDR1 and CDR2 from the germline V gene are LNHDA and SQIVND (reference sequence). The CDR3 DNA reads TGTGCCAGTAGTGAGGTCTCCTCCTACGAGCAGTACTTC. The encoded protein is CASSEVSSYEQYF.

This sequence joins TRBV5-1 and TRBJ1-4; D remains unclear. CDR1 and CDR2 (germline): SGHRS, YFSETQ. This CDR3 contains 14 residues. With 3 bases removed from V and 4 bases from J, the gap between germline ends came to 10 bases. The CDR3 DNA reads TGCGCCAGCAGCTCTGCGGAGTTTAATGAAAAACTGTTTTTT. It codes for CASSSAEFNEKLFF.

This rearrangement joins TRBV7-9 to TRBJ1-1; D is uncertain. The CDR3 totals 9 residues. Germline CDR1 is SEHNR and CDR2 is FQNEAQ (reference sequence). V lost 3 bases to trimming and J lost 10 bases, with 3 bases between them. The CDR3 here is CASSFLAFF. The CDR3 DNA is TGTGCCAGCAGCTTTCTAGCTTTCTTT.

This chain joins TRBV7-9 and TRBJ1-2; 7 nucleotides agree with TRBD1. Germline lookup yields CDR1 SEHNR and CDR2 FQNEAQ (reference sequence). This CDR3 is built from 13 residues. The V segment lost 6 bases and the J segment 8 bases; nucleotides outside the gene matches: 9. The CDR3, as DNA: TGTGCCAGCAGTTCCGACAGGGCGGGGGGCTACACCTTC. Encoded protein: CASSSDRAGGYTF.

The chain has TRBV27 and TRBJ1-5; possibly TRBD1 for D (5 bases). The ends were cut back, 1 base at V and 1 base at J, with 11 bases in the middle. In germline, CDR1 is MNHEY, CDR2 SMNVEV (reference sequence). The CDR3 runs to 16 residues. The CDR3 nucleotides are TGTGCCAGCAGTTTATATCCAGGGTTGAGCAATCAGCCCCAGCATTTT. This sequence encodes CASSLYPGLSNQPQHF.

This clone was counted a few times. This chain joins TRBV7-9 and TRBJ1-5; 8 nucleotides align to TRBD1. Germline V gene data show CDR1 as SEHNR and CDR2 as FQNEAQ (reference sequence). The CDR3 length is 15 residues. Unmatched junction bases numbered 8, after V lost 6 bases and J lost 4 bases. The CDR3 DNA reads TGTGCCAGCAGGGATGGGACAGGTGGGAATCAGCCCCAGCATTTT. This translates into CASRDGTGGNQPQHF.

The chain employs TRBV11-1 and TRBJ1-3; TRBD1 matches 7 bases. The CDR3 sequence is 15 residues long. With V trimmed by 4 bases and J by 0 bases, 3 bases remained unmatched. CDR1 is SGHAT and CDR2 is FQDESV in the germline V gene (reference sequence). CDR3 DNA: TGTGCCAGCAGCTCGGACAGGATCTCTGGAAACACCATATATTTT. This encodes CASSSDRISGNTIYF.

V and J are TRBV6-1 and TRBJ2-4; D is unresolved. This CDR3 contains 15 residues. Germline V gene data show CDR1 as MNHNS and CDR2 as SASEGT. Trimming took off 0 bases at V and 0 bases at J, with 6 bases between the two ends. The CDR3 reads CASSEALLAKNIQYF. The DNA for the CDR3 is TGTGCCAGCAGTGAAGCGCTACTAGCCAAAAACATTCAGTACTTC.

The chain combines TRBV11-2 with TRBJ2-5; D is unresolved. CDR1 and CDR2 from the germline V gene are SGHAT and FQNNGV. This CDR3 spans 16 amino acids. Deletions cut 5 bases from V and 2 bases from J, with 18 bases between. The CDR3 nucleotides are TGTGCCAGCAGCGTCAATGAGTGGGCCTCACAAGAGACCCAGTACTTC. Translating gives CASSVNEWASQETQYF.

As DNA, the CDR3 is TGCGCCAGCAGCCAATCCAGGACGGGAAACTATGGCTACACCTTC. Translated: CASSQSRTGNYGYTF. This chain connects TRBV4-3 to TRBJ1-2; D gene ambiguous. The CDR3 has 15 amino acids. CDR1 and CDR2 (germline): LGHNA, YSLEER. Between the trimmed V and J ends, which lost 2 bases and 2 bases, there was a span of 12 bases.

This clone has just one count. V is TRBV7-9 and J is TRBJ1-2; D is unclear. Germline assignment: CDR1 SEHNR and CDR2 FQNEAQ (reference sequence). The CDR3 has 14 residues. The V gene lost 5 bases and the J gene lost 4 bases, with 14 bases spanning the gap. CDR3 sequence reads: CASSGDLGPYGYTF. DNA of the CDR3: TGTGCCAGCAGCGGTGACTTGGGTCCCTATGGCTACACCTTC.